This T cell receptor beta chain was recorded in a study of T cell responses to AZD1222 COVID-19 vaccine. Study observations and caveats: The donor cohort was predominantly white British with a female majority, and clonal diversity may have been underestimated. Reports say nearly half of spike-specific TCRs go after unmutated variant regions. Along spike, vaccine-associated CD4 TCRs were found throughout, with dominance at 160-218 and 743-854. Elevations in Spike-specific TCR breadth and depth followed administration of two AZD1222 doses.

Profiling relied on immunoSEQ multiplex PCR, and the TCRdb table lists in-frame clones only, not all of them. The sample lists 120,000 to 150,000 clones; 80% to 85% were seen once. This clone was counted a few times. Antigen: not known. This CDR3 contains 14 residues. Looked up from germline, CDR1 is MNHEY and CDR2 is SMNVEV (reference sequence). The V end lost 5 bases, the J end lost 4 bases, and 14 bases lay between the germline ends. Specimen: peripheral blood, collected on day 0 of MenACWY control vaccination. The clonotype comes from an adult in good health. This chain joins TRBV27 and TRBJ1-2; D call uncertain. The CDR3 DNA sequence: TGTGCCAGCAGTACCGCGACACCTCCCTATGGCTACACCTTC. This translates into CASSTATPPYGYTF.